These 18 T cell receptor beta chains were sequenced from one sample in a study of siplizumab effects on memory and regulatory T cells. Data came from immunoSEQ multiplex PCR; TCRdb stores just in-frame clones and leaves some out. There are more than 95,000 clones in the sample; about 93% occur only once, and about 0.34% lies in the top ten. The sequenced sample consisted of CD4+ T cells sorted from blood. The receptor set was obtained from a human donor in good health.

This chain joins TRBV2 and TRBJ1-4; 7 nucleotides align to TRBD1. Looked up from germline, CDR1 is SNHLY and CDR2 is FYNNEI. V gave up 0 bases and J gave up 15 bases; unmatched junction bases: 7. The CDR3 spans 13 residues. The CDR3: CASSEASGTVMFF. The CDR3 nucleotides read TGTGCCAGCAGTGAAGCCAGCGGGACAGTGATGTTTTTT.

V is TRBV2 and J is TRBJ2-1; TRBD2 agrees at 9 bases. The germline gives CDR1 SNHLY, CDR2 FYNNEI. CDR3 length equals 15 residues. V dropped 5 bases and J dropped 0; count of bases not matched to a gene: 2. The CDR3 nucleotides read TGTGCCAGCAGTTATAGCGGGAGCTCCTACAATGAGCAGTTCTTC. As protein: CASSYSGSSYNEQFF.

The chain employs TRBV9 and TRBJ1-1, with D hard to call. CDR1 is SGDLS, CDR2 YYNGEE, per germline. The CDR3 runs 14 residues. Trimming left V 6 bases short and J 3 bases short, with 15 bases between. CDR3 sequence reads: CASTLLVQDTEAFF. The CDR3 region has the DNA TGTGCCAGCACCTTGCTCGTTCAGGACACTGAAGCTTTCTTT.

The chain recombines TRBV5-1 with TRBJ2-5; 8 nucleotides line up with TRBD1. After removal of 0 bases from V and 6 bases from J, the junction contained 7 bases not matched to a gene. The CDR3 is made up of 15 amino acids. In germline, CDR1 is SGHRS, CDR2 YFSETQ. This CDR3 reads CASSLASGGTKTQYF. In DNA, the CDR3 is TGCGCCAGCAGCTTGGCTTCAGGGGGCACGAAGACCCAGTACTTC.

The CDR3 DNA reads TGTGCCAGCAGCTTGCGGGAAACCTACAATGAGCAGTTCTTC. It specifies CASSLRETYNEQFF. J is TRBJ2-1 and V is TRBV7-9; D possibly corresponds to TRBD2 (6 bases). V was pared by 3 bases and J by 2 bases, with 8 bases between. This CDR3 is 14 amino acids long. Germline V CDR1 and CDR2: SEHNR, FQNEAQ (reference sequence). The whole variable domain, remainder taken from reference TRBV7-9 and TRBJ2-1, is DTGVSQNPRHKITKRGQNVTFRCDPISEHNRLYWYRQTLGQGPEFLTYFQNEAQLEKSRLLSDRFSAERPKGSFSTLEIQRTEQGDSAMYLCASSLRETYNEQFFGPGTRLTVL.

The rearrangement uses TRBV6-1 and TRBJ2-7; 8 bases map to TRBD1. From germline, CDR1 is MNHNS and CDR2 SASEGT. V was clipped by 7 bases and J by 0 bases; unmatched bases: 5. The CDR3 loop spans 14 amino acids. Here the CDR3 reads CASTRDRSSYEQYF. The CDR3 DNA is TGTGCCAGCACCAGGGACAGGAGCTCCTACGAGCAGTACTTC.

The chain couples TRBV2 to TRBJ2-5, with 9 bases fitting TRBD2. This CDR3 comprises 13 residues. Germline CDR1 and CDR2: SNHLY and FYNNEI. J gave up 3 bases and V 6 bases, and 2 bases lay outside the gene matches. The CDR3 reads CASSSSGEETQYF. For the CDR3, the DNA is TGTGCCAGCAGCTCTAGCGGGGAAGAGACCCAGTACTTC.

The chain couples TRBV9 to TRBJ1-3; D uncertain. V was shortened by 5 bases and J by 4 bases, with 7 bases between the two germline ends. CDR1 is SGDLS and CDR2 is YYNGEE in the germline V gene. The CDR3 is made up of 12 amino acids. The CDR3 nucleotides are TGTGCCAGCAGGGGTTCCGGAAACACCATATATTTT. Protein: CASRGSGNTIYF.

The rearrangement joins TRBV5-1 to TRBJ2-5; D assignment may be TRBD1 or TRBD2 (5 bases each). Germline-derived CDR1 and CDR2 are SGHRS and YFSETQ. The ends were cut back, 3 bases at V and 1 base at J, with 7 bases in the middle. The CDR3 is 13 residues long. CDR3 DNA: TGCGCCAGCAGCTATGGGACCCAAGAGACCCAGTACTTC. It is translated as CASSYGTQETQYF. Using reference TRBV5-1 and TRBJ2-5 for the parts outside the CDR3, the full variable domain is KAGVTQTPRYLIKTRGQQVTLSCSPISGHRSVSWYQQTPGQGLQFLFEYFSETQRNKGNFPGRFSGRQFSNSRSEMNVSTLELGDSALYLCASSYGTQETQYFGPGTRLLVL.

The chain joins TRBV6-1 to TRBJ1-4, with 8 nucleotides matching TRBD1. The ends lost 7 bases at V and 4 bases at J; junction bases unmatched: 5. Germline V gene lookup returns CDR1 MNHNS and CDR2 SASEGT. This CDR3 is built from 14 residues. The DNA for the CDR3 is TGTGCCAGCAACCGGGACAGGATTAATGAAAAACTGTTTTTT. Protein: CASNRDRINEKLFF.

This chain links TRBV5-1 with TRBJ2-7, with D tentatively TRBD1 (5 bases). The germline gives CDR1 SGHRS, CDR2 YFSETQ. Deletions cut 0 bases from V and 5 bases from J, with 12 bases between. CDR3 length: 14 residues. CDR3 nucleotides: TGCGCCAGCAGCTTGGGGCAGGGTTACCACGAGCAGTACTTC. Translated: CASSLGQGYHEQYF.

The chain employs TRBV6-6 and TRBJ1-1; D might be TRBD1 (6 bases). The CDR3 is made up of 14 amino acids. Trimming removed 6 bases from V and 2 bases from J, with 13 bases in between. Germline V gene data show CDR1 as MNHNY and CDR2 as SVGAGI (reference sequence). CDR3 region: CASRMDRVNTEAFF. The CDR3 coding sequence is TGTGCCAGCAGGATGGACAGAGTTAACACTGAAGCTTTCTTT.

The chain links TRBV30 to TRBJ1-1, with 8 nucleotides matching TRBD1. This CDR3 spans 12 amino acids. V lost 2 bases to trimming and J lost 6 bases; unmatched junction nucleotides: 2. Germline V gives CDR1 GTSNPN, CDR2 SVGIG (reference sequence). The CDR3 is CAWSPTGAEAFF. CDR3 bases: TGTGCCTGGAGTCCGACAGGGGCTGAAGCTTTCTTT.

The chain links TRBV9 to TRBJ2-6; D perhaps matches TRBD2 (5 bases). V lost 1 base and J 3 bases, leaving 8 bases between the germline ends. The V gene's germline CDR1 is SGDLS and CDR2 YYNGEE. CDR3 length equals 15 residues. The CDR3 sequence: CASSVREGGANVLTF. The CDR3 region has the DNA TGTGCCAGCAGCGTACGAGAGGGTGGGGCCAACGTCCTGACTTTC. Combining the CDR3 with reference TRBV9 and TRBJ2-6 gives the whole variable domain DSGVTQTPKHLITATGQRVTLRCSPRSGDLSVYWYQQSLDQGLQFLIQYYNGEERAKGNILERFSAQQFPDLHSELNLSSLELGDSALYFCASSVREGGANVLTFGAGSRLTVL.

This clone was seen just once. The chain links TRBV25-1 to TRBJ2-5; either TRBD1 or TRBD2 may supply D (6 bases each). CDR1 and CDR2 from the germline V gene are MGHDK and SYGVNS. This CDR3 contains 16 residues. The V and J ends lost 1 base and 4 bases respectively, with 16 bases between them. The CDR3 DNA follows: TGTGCCAGCAGTGAATCTGCAGGCAGGGGAGGAGAGACCCAGTACTTC. Its protein is CASSESAGRGGETQYF. Complete variable domain (other parts from reference TRBV25-1 and TRBJ2-5): EADIYQTPRYLVIGTGKKITLECSQTMGHDKMYWYQQDPGMELHLIHYSYGVNSTEKGDLSSESTVSRIRTEHFPLTLESARPSHTSQYLCASSESAGRGGETQYFGPGTRLLVL.

The rearrangement uses TRBV2 and TRBJ1-4, with a weak D call TRBD1 (6 bases). From germline, CDR1 is SNHLY and CDR2 FYNNEI. Trimming pared 6 bases from V and 7 bases from J, leaving 18 bases between. CDR3 size: 15 residues. The CDR3 loop reads CASSTNTGLGEKLFF. The DNA of the CDR3 is TGTGCCAGCAGCACTAATACAGGGTTGGGTGAAAAACTGTTTTTT.

The CDR3 loop reads CASSLALGEGTKLFF. Written as DNA, the CDR3 is TGCGCCAGCAGCTTGGCCCTTGGGGAGGGAACGAAACTGTTTTTT. V usage is TRBV5-1 and J usage is TRBJ1-4; D is unclear. V lost 0 bases and J 11 bases, leaving 17 bases between the germline ends. CDR1 and CDR2 (germline): SGHRS, YFSETQ. This CDR3 has 15 amino acids.

V is TRBV2 and J is TRBJ2-3; no reliable D call. The germline CDR1 and CDR2 sequences are SNHLY and FYNNEI. The V end was cut by 7 bases, the J end by 1 base, with 15 bases between. CDR3 length: 15 amino acids. CDR3 nucleotides: TGTGCCAGCATTTTCTGGCTAGTGGGCACAGATACGCAGTATTTT. Encoded protein: CASIFWLVGTDTQYF.